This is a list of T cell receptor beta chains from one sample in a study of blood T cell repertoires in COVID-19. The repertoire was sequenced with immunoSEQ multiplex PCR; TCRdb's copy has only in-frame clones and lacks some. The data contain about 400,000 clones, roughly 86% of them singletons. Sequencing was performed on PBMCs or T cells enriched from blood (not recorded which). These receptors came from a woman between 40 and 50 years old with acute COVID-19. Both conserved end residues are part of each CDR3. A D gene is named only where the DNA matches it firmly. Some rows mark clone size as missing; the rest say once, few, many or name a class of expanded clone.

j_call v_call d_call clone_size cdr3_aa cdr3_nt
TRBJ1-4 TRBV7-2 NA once CASSLPRTDANEKLFF TGTGCCAGCAGCCTACCGAGGACAGACGCTAATGAAAAACTGTTTTTT
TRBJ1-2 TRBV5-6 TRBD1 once CASRTTGPKSYTF TGTGCCAGCAGGACGACAGGGCCTAAGAGCTACACCTTC
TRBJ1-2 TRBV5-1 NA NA CASSLVVSGKAGGYTF TGCGCCAGCAGCTTGGTTGTTTCGGGGAAGGCCGGGGGCTACACCTTC
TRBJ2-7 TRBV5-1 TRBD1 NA CASSLEPTGGGGAYEQYF TGCGCCAGCAGCTTGGAGCCGACAGGGGGCGGTGGAGCCTACGAGCAGTACTTC
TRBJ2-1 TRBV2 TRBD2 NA CASRATLAGEDEQFF TGTGCCAGCAGGGCCACACTAGCGGGTGAAGATGAGCAGTTCTTC
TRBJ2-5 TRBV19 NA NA CASSSGGETQYF TGTGCCAGTAGTAGTGGAGGAGAGACCCAGTACTTC
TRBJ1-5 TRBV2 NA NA CASSEGRYQPQHF TGTGCCAGCAGCGAAGGGCGGTATCAGCCCCAGCATTTT
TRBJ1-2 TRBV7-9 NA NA CASSLDLYGYTF TGTGCCAGCAGCTTAGATTTATATGGCTACACCTTC
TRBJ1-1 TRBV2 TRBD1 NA CASIGDRKTEAFF TGTGCCAGCATTGGGGACAGAAAAACTGAAGCTTTCTTT
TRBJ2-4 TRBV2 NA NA CASRFSGAKNIQYF TGTGCCAGCAGGTTTAGCGGCGCCAAAAACATTCAGTACTTC
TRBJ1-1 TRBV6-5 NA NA CASIQGGVNTEAFF TGTGCCAGCATACAGGGCGGTGTGAACACTGAAGCTTTCTTT
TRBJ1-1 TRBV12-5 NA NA CASGLGHTEAFF TGTGCTAGTGGTTTGGGGCACACTGAAGCTTTCTTT
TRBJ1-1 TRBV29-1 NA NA CSVRQGSNTEAFF TGCAGCGTTAGACAAGGATCGAACACTGAAGCTTTCTTT
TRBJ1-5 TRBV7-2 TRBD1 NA CASSPQGTASNQPQHF TGTGCCAGCAGCCCTCAGGGGACAGCCAGCAATCAGCCCCAGCATTTT
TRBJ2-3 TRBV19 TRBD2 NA CASSISSGARTDTQYF TGTGCCAGTAGTATCTCTAGCGGGGCCCGCACAGATACGCAGTATTTT
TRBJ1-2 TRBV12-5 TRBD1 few CASGLVLIPRQGAKDGYTF TGTGCTAGTGGTTTGGTACTAATCCCTCGACAGGGGGCGAAGGATGGCTACACCTTC
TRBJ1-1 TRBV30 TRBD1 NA CAWTDRGRGTEAFF TGTGCCTGGACCGACAGGGGCCGGGGTACTGAAGCTTTCTTT
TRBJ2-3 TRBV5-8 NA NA CASSLGVVLTSTDTQYF TGTGCCAGCAGCTTGGGAGTAGTTTTAACTAGCACAGATACGCAGTATTTT
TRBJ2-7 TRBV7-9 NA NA CASRRDLRRPYEQYF TGTGCCAGCAGGCGGGACCTCCGCCGCCCCTACGAGCAGTACTTC
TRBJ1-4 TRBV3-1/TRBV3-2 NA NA CASSPEAGNEKLFF TGTGCCAGCAGCCCGGAGGCGGGTAATGAAAAACTGTTTTTT
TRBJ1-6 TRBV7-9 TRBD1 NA CASSFGTGTTYSPLHF TGTGCCAGCAGCTTCGGGACAGGGACGACCTATTCACCCCTCCACTTT
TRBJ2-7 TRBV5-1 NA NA CASSFRGASYEQYF TGCGCCAGCAGCTTCAGGGGGGCCTCCTACGAGCAGTACTTC
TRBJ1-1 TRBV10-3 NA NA CAISESGGEVEAFF TGTGCCATCAGTGAGTCTGGGGGGGAGGTTGAAGCTTTCTTT
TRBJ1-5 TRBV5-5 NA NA CASSLGPGSNQPQHF TGTGCCAGCAGCTTGGGTCCAGGGTCCAATCAGCCCCAGCATTTT
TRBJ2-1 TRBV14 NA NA CASSRMGGFHNEQFF TGTGCCAGCAGCCGAATGGGGGGATTCCACAATGAGCAGTTCTTC
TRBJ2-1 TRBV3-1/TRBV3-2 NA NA CASSQDLSGGLYNEQFF TGTGCCAGCAGCCAAGATCTGTCGGGGGGCCTCTACAATGAGCAGTTCTTC
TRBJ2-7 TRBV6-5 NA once CASSYKSSGYEQYF TGTGCCAGCAGTTACAAGTCTTCGGGGTACGAGCAGTACTTC
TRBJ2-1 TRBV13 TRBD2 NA CASSSRGVGEQFF TGTGCCAGCAGCTCTCGGGGGGTTGGTGAGCAGTTCTTC
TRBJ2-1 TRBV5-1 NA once CASSLVGRATYNEQFF TGCGCCAGCAGCTTGGTTGGCAGGGCCACCTACAATGAGCAGTTCTTC
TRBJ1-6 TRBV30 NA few CAWRNSPSYNSPLHF TGTGCCTGGCGTAACAGTCCCTCCTATAATTCACCCCTCCACTTT
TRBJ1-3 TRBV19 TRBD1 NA CASSPTGDTGNTIYF TGTGCCAGTAGTCCGACAGGGGACACTGGAAACACCATATATTTT
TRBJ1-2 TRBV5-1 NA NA CASSLGQGFNYGYTF TGCGCCAGCAGCTTGGGCCAGGGCTTTAACTATGGCTACACCTTC
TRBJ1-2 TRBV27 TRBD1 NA CASSYDRGHGYTF TGTGCCAGCAGTTACGACAGGGGACATGGCTACACCTTC
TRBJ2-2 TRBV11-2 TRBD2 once CASSPAGLAGFDDTGELFF TGTGCCAGCAGCCCGGCGGGCTTAGCGGGGTTCGATGACACCGGGGAGCTGTTTTTT
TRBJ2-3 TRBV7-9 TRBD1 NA CASSSMDRAHDTQYF TGTGCCAGCAGTTCCATGGACAGGGCGCACGATACGCAGTATTTT
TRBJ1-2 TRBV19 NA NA CASRNRATNYGYTF TGTGCCAGTAGGAACAGGGCGACTAACTATGGCTACACCTTC
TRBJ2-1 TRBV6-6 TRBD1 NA CASTPGTGPHEQFF TGTGCCAGCACCCCGGGGACAGGACCCCATGAGCAGTTCTTC
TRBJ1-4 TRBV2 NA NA CASFGGWGANEKLFF TGTGCCTCCTTTGGAGGGTGGGGAGCTAATGAAAAACTGTTTTTT
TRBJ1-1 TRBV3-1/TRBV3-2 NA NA CASSQRGTEAFF TGTGCCAGCAGCCAAAGGGGGACTGAAGCTTTCTTT
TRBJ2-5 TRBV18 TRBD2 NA CASSAPVAGLEETQYF TGTGCCAGCTCGGCTCCCGTAGCGGGGTTGGAGGAGACCCAGTACTTC
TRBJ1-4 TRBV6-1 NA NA CASSENRVEKLFF TGTGCCAGCAGTGAAAACAGGGTTGAAAAACTGTTTTTT
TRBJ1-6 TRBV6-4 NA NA CASSDSPGRNNSPLHF TGTGCCAGCAGTGACTCGCCAGGGAGGAATAATTCACCCCTCCACTTT
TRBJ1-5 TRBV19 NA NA CASRDRGSNQPQHF TGTGCCAGTAGGGACCGGGGTAGCAATCAGCCCCAGCATTTT
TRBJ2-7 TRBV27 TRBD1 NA CASSPNYGTVYEQYF TGTGCCAGCAGCCCTAATTATGGGACAGTCTACGAGCAGTACTTC
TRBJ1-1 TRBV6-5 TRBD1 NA CASSYSGQGVTEAFF TGTGCCAGCAGTTACTCGGGACAGGGGGTCACCGAAGCTTTCTTT
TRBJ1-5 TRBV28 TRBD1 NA CASSDRVSNQPQHF TGTGCCAGCAGTGACAGGGTGAGCAATCAGCCCCAGCATTTT
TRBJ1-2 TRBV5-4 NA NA CASSTESLLKGGYTF TGTGCCAGCAGCACGGAGTCGCTTCTAAAGGGGGGCTACACCTTC
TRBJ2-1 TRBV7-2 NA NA CASSLLGGSYNEQFF TGTGCCAGCAGCTTATTGGGAGGCTCCTACAATGAGCAGTTCTTC
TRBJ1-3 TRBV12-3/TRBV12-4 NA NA CASSLEEYTIYF TGTGCCAGCAGTTTAGAGGAGTACACCATATATTTT
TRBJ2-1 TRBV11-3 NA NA CASSVGPNEQFF TGTGCCAGCAGCGTTGGGCCGAATGAGCAGTTCTTC